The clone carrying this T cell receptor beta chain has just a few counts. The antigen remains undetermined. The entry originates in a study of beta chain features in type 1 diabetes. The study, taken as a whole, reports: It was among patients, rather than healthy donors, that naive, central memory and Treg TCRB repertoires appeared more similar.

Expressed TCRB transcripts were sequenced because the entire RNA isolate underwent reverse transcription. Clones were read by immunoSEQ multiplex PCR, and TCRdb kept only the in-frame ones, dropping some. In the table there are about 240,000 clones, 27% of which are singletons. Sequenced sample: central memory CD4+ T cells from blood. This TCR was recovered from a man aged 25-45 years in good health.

CDR3 nucleotide sequence: TGTGCCAGCAGATACGACCAAGGGACAGATACGCAGTATTTT. It is translated as CASRYDQGTDTQYF. J is TRBJ2-3 and V is TRBV6-5, with unresolved D. The CDR3 runs 14 residues. The germline gives CDR1 MNHEY, CDR2 SVGAGI. Trimming stripped 6 bases from V and 3 bases from J, with 13 bases between.